This record looks at one T cell receptor (beta chain) sequence and its context. The data stem from a study of blood T cell repertoires in COVID-19. In the study overall: PBMCs, B-cell-depleted T cells, or T cells were the source of the cDNA or gDNA that made up the material.

TCRdb keeps only in-frame clones here, not all; method: immunoSEQ multiplex PCR. Among more than 300,000 clones, under 95% were seen once, and the ten largest hold about 3.5%. The CDR3 is made up of 12 amino acids. The germline CDR1 and CDR2 sequences are WSHSY and SAAADI. V lost 8 bases and J lost 2, with 8 bases in between. Sequenced: peripheral blood. This chain joins TRBV10-2 and TRBJ2-3; D is unresolved. The receptor was derived from a woman between 18 and 29 years old who had recovered from COVID-19. CDR3 nucleotides: TGCGCCAGCTCCGAACTCACAGATACGCAGTATTTT. Amino acids: CASSELTDTQYF.